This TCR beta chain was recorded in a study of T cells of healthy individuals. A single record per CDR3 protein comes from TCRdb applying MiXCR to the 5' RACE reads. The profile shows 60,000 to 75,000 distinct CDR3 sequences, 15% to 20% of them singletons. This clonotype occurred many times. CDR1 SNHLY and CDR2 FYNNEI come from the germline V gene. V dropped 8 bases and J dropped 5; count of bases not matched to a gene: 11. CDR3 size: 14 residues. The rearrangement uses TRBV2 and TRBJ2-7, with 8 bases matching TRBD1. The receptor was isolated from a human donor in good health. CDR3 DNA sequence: TGTGCCAGCCTTGATGGTACAGGGGGAAACGAGCAGTACTTC. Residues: CASLDGTGGNEQYF.